What follows are 32 T cell receptor beta chains derived from one specimen sequenced in a study of tumor-infiltrating lymphocytes in primary liver carcinoma (dated by TCRdb to about 2017). TCRdb shows the sequencer as Illumina HiSeq 2500. Starting from about 500 ng total RNA, TCRbeta-specific cDNA was produced by reverse transcription with a constant-region primer and ProtoScript II reverse transcriptase. The TCRbeta libraries were prepared through three rounds of nested multiplex PCR following a slightly modified ARM-PCR procedure. The first two PCR rounds used multiplex TRBV1-TRBV30 forward primers with a Cbeta reverse primer, each for roughly 10 cycles. TCRdb reprocessing: public reads trimmed at Q25 with fastp, clones called with MiXCR, in-frame beta chains kept. Each entry is one CDR3 protein sequence, shown with its most common DNA and genes. The sample table lists roughly 20,000 distinct CDR3 sequences, around 79% of them with a count of one. Approximately 36% of the sample is held by the ten biggest clonotypes.

Without any cell sorting, total RNA and DNA were extracted together from approximately 20-30 mg of bulk tissue using the AllPrep DNA/RNA mini kit. What was sequenced was liver tumor tissue from sampling region 4. Per the publication, the cell subset or site label means: tumor region T4, right-lateral pole. These receptors were collected from a young woman with primary liver carcinoma and hepatitis B virus infection.

About this clonotype: Here the CDR3 omits its conserved ending phenylalanine or tryptophan, so a read error is the likely source. It is unclear where the CDR3 begins or ends on the DNA, so no DNA is shown, and the CDR3 is as TCRdb lists it. The gene calls are TRBV6-1 and TRBJ1-2. Germline loops: CDR1 MNHNS, CDR2 SASEGT. 18 amino acids form the CDR3, both terminal residues included. The CDR3 sequence: CASSEGFLVLRSNYGHTL.

As for this clonotype: An end of the junction differs from the germline gene, which may be a read error. V is TRBV5-1 and J is TRBJ2-1; possibly TRBD1 or TRBD2 for D (6 bases each). Germline values: CDR1 SGHRS, CDR2 YFSETQ. The CDR3 has 17 amino acids. The CDR3 nucleotides read TGCGCCAGTAGCTTGAGATTAGGGGGAGGCTTGGGCAATGAGCAGTTCTTC. Translating gives CASSLRLGGGLGNEQFF.

With regard to this clonotype: An end of the junction differs from the germline gene, which may be a read error. This chain links TRBV11-1 with TRBJ1-1; no definite D call. CDR1 and CDR2 from the germline V gene are SGHAT and FQDESV (reference sequence). This CDR3 comprises 14 residues. As DNA, the CDR3 is TGTGCCAGCAACTTCGGGCAGAGCTACACTGAAGTTTTCTTT. Translated, it gives CASNFGQSYTEVFF. The full variable domain, rest sourced from reference TRBV11-1 and TRBJ1-1, is EAEVAQSPRYKITEKSQAVAFWCDPISGHATLYWYRQILGQGPELLVQFQDESVVDDSQLPKDRFSAERLKGVDSTLKIQPAELGDSAMYLCASNFGQSYTEVFFGQGTRLTVV.

Remarks on this clonotype: One end of the junction is discordant with germline, which a read error may explain. The chain combines TRBV5-5 with TRBJ1-5; 7 bases match TRBD1. Germline CDR1 is SGHKS and CDR2 is YYEKEE (reference sequence). The CDR3 sequence is 15 residues long. The CDR3 DNA reads TGTACCAGCATCTTGTCCAGGGGGGGGAATCAGTCCCAGCATTTT. Protein product: CTSILSRGGNQSQHF.

As regards this clonotype: The germline gene is not matched at one end of the junction; a read error may be the cause. This chain joins TRBV4-2 and TRBJ2-1; 8 nucleotides align to TRBD2. Per germline, CDR1 LGHNA and CDR2 YNFKEQ. The length of the CDR3 is 17 residues. CDR3 amino acids: CASSLDIGAGVKNERFF. The CDR3 nucleotides are TGTGCCAGCAGCCTAGATATCGGAGCGGGAGTGAAGAATGAGCGGTTCTTC.

This clonotype appeared once. A junction end diverges from the germline sequence, so it may reflect a read error. The V gene is TRBV5-5, the J gene TRBJ2-4; 7 positions match TRBD2. CDR3 length: 17 amino acids. CDR1 SGHKS and CDR2 YYEKEE come from the germline V gene (reference sequence). CDR3 coding DNA: TGTACCAGCAGCTTAATAGCAATGAGGGAGGGGTCGGACATTCAGTACTTC. As protein: CTSSLIAMREGSDIQYF.

Note on this clonotype: An end of the junction differs from the germline gene, which may be a read error. The chain has TRBV4-2 and TRBJ1-4; D uncertain. The germline V gene has CDR1 LGHNA and CDR2 YNFKEQ. There are 12 residues in the CDR3. CDR3 region: CASKQDREKLFF. As DNA, the CDR3 is TGCGCCAGCAAACAAGATAGGGAAAAACTGTTTTTT.

Concerning this clonotype: No conserved phenylalanine or tryptophan ends this CDR3, so it is likely a read error. The chain couples TRBV11-3 to TRBJ1-1; D unresolved. CDR3 size: 14 residues. V lost 6 bases to trimming and J lost 4 bases, with 15 bases between them. Germline CDR1 and CDR2: SGHNT and YENEEA. CDR3 residues: CASSLNVAITEAFL. The CDR3 DNA is TGTGCCAGCAGTTTAAACGTGGCGATCACTGAAGCTTTCCTT.

This clonotype was seen at least ten times. Mismatch with germline at one junction end may stem from a read error. The chain combines TRBV29-1 with TRBJ2-7; 9 bases fit TRBD1. This CDR3 is 14 amino acids long. The germline V gene has CDR1 SQVTM and CDR2 ANQGSEA. The CDR3 DNA sequence: TGCAGCGTTATAACAGGGGGCAGCCCCTACGAGCAGTACTTT. It specifies CSVITGGSPYEQYF.

The genes are TRBV29-1 and TRBJ2-1; unclear D gene. The V gene's germline CDR1 is SQVTM and CDR2 ANQGSEA. The CDR3 consists of 13 residues. Trimming pared 3 bases from V and 5 bases from J, leaving 11 bases between. As DNA, the CDR3 is TGCAGCGTTGATGGGCCTGGAGACAATGAGCAGTTCTTC. Translation: CSVDGPGDNEQFF.

V gene TRBV6-2 or TRBV6-3 combines with J gene TRBJ2-6, with D possibly called TRBD1 or TRBD2 (5 bases each). Trimming left V 6 bases short and J 12 bases short, with 21 bases between. The CDR3 contains 15 residues. Germline values: CDR1 MNHEY, CDR2 SVGEGT. The CDR3 loop reads CASSSRGGGTSVLTF. Written as DNA, the CDR3 is TGTGCCAGCAGCTCCCGGGGCGGTGGGACCAGCGTCCTGACTTTC.

The chain carries TRBV11-2 and TRBJ2-3; D is unresolved. The CDR3 covers 11 residues. Germline loops: CDR1 SGHAT, CDR2 FQNNGV. Deletions cut 3 bases from V and 5 bases from J, with 3 bases between. Written as DNA, the CDR3 is TGTGCCAGCAGCTTGGGAGATACGCAGTATTTT. Amino acid sequence: CASSLGDTQYF.

About this clonotype itself: As the CDR3 is not closed by the conserved phenylalanine or tryptophan, this likely results from a read error. This chain connects TRBV12-3 or TRBV12-4 to TRBJ2-3, with D perhaps being TRBD1 or TRBD2 (5 bases each). The CDR3 runs to 15 residues. The CDR3 protein is CASSFPPPSTGTQYL. The CDR3 DNA reads as TGTGCCAGCAGTTTTCCGCCTCCTAGCACAGGTACGCAGTATCTT.

This clonotype has a single count. The V gene is TRBV11-2, the J gene TRBJ2-3; TRBD1 aligns across 7 bases. Germline assignment: CDR1 SGHAT and CDR2 FQNNGV. The CDR3 is made up of 15 amino acids. CDR3 residues: CTNRLSGQFTDTQYF. In DNA, the CDR3 is TGTACCAACAGACTATCGGGACAGTTCACAGATACGCAGTATTTT. The whole variable domain, remainder taken from reference TRBV11-2 and TRBJ2-3, is EAGVAQSPRYKIIEKRQSVAFWCNPISGHATLYWYQQILGQGPKLLIQFQNNGVVDDSQLPKDRFSAERLKGVDSTLKIQPAKLEDSAVYLCTNRLSGQFTDTQYFGPGTRLTVL.

This clonotype was detected a few times. Sequence at one end of the junction differs from germline and may be a read error. The chain recombines TRBV4-2 with TRBJ1-4; D not certain. Germline V gene data show CDR1 as LGHNA and CDR2 as YNFKEQ. The CDR3 spans 12 residues. CDR3 residues: CASSRDREKLFF. For the CDR3, the DNA is TGTGCCAGTAGCCGGGATAGGGAAAAACTGTTTTTT.

A word on this clonotype: It is likely a read error, because the conserved phenylalanine at the end of the CDR3 is missing. J is TRBJ1-5 and V is TRBV5-5; TRBD1 aligns across 8 bases. Germline CDR1 and CDR2: SGHKS and YYEKEE (reference sequence). This CDR3 has 15 amino acids. The CDR3 region is CASSQDRAIHQPQHL. The CDR3, as DNA: TGCGCCAGCAGCCAGGACAGGGCGATTCATCAGCCCCAGCATCTT.

A note on this clonotype: With a much larger clone just one base away, this may be a read error. Because the CDR3 is missing its conserved closing phenylalanine or tryptophan, this is likely a read error. CDR3 sequence: CASSERFPVPRSNYGYTL. DNA of the CDR3: TGTGCCAGCAGTGAGCGGTTCCCGGTCCCTAGATCTAACTATGGCTACACCCTC. The chain couples TRBV6-1 to TRBJ1-2; D is unclear. The CDR3 covers 18 residues. Trimming took off 3 bases at V and 0 bases at J, with 20 bases between the two ends. CDR1 and CDR2 from the germline V gene are MNHNS and SASEGT.

Comments on this clonotype: It is likely a read error, because the conserved phenylalanine at the end of the CDR3 is missing. The DNA is omitted, as the CDR3 cannot be located on it reliably, and the CDR3 follows TCRdb's listing. The chain couples TRBV28 to TRBJ2-7; TRBD1 is taken as the D call from the table, unchecked against the DNA. The length of the CDR3 is 14 amino acids, counting both ends. Germline V gives CDR1 MDHEN, CDR2 SYDVKM. Here the CDR3 reads CASRGRDRIYEQYL.

V and J are TRBV29-1 and TRBJ2-3; D gene unclear. The CDR3 loop spans 14 amino acids. V lost 0 bases, J lost 1 base, and 8 bases lay in between. Germline lookup yields CDR1 SQVTM and CDR2 ANQGSEA. The CDR3 nucleotides are TGCAGCGTTGAAGAAGGAGTAGGCACAGATACGCAGTATTTT. Protein: CSVEEGVGTDTQYF.

In the case of this clonotype: The junction and the germline gene differ at one end; a read error may be behind it. The chain has TRBV2 and TRBJ2-2; 9 bases align to TRBD2. CDR1 SNHLY and CDR2 FYNNEI come from the germline V gene. The CDR3 loop spans 13 amino acids. CDR3 bases: TGTTCCAGCAGTGCGGGAGGGGCTGGGGAGCTGTTTTTT. It yields the protein CSSSAGGAGELFF. The full variable domain, its missing parts supplied by reference TRBV2 and TRBJ2-2, is EPEVTQTPSHQVTQMGQEVILRCVPISNHLYFYWYRQILGQKVEFLVSFYNNEISEKSEIFDDQFSVERPDGSNFTLKIRSTKLEDSAMYFCSSSAGGAGELFFGEGSRLTVL.

Many counts were recorded for this clonotype. The V call is TRBV10-3, the J call TRBJ1-3; a possible D gene is TRBD1 (5 bases). The germline V and J ends were trimmed by 3 bases and 4 bases, with 16 bases remaining between them. CDR1 ENHRY and CDR2 SYGVKD come from the germline V gene. There are 16 residues in the CDR3. In nucleotides, the CDR3 is TGTGCCATCAGTGACAGGGATGGCAGCCGGGGAAACACCATATATTTT. Protein product: CAISDRDGSRGNTIYF.

A note on this clonotype: Relative to the germline gene, one junction end is altered; a read error may explain this. This CDR3 reads CTSSLGGQGFFKEMQYF. Written as DNA, the CDR3 is TGTACCAGCAGCTTAGGGGGACAGGGATTTTTCAAAGAAATGCAGTATTTT. The chain carries TRBV11-2 and TRBJ2-3; TRBD1 matches 9 bases. This CDR3 is 17 amino acids long. Germline V gene lookup returns CDR1 SGHAT and CDR2 FQNNGV.

With regard to this clonotype: Germline and junction disagree at one end, which may indicate a read error. J is TRBJ1-5 and V is TRBV6-6, with TRBD1 matching over 12 bases. Germline-derived CDR1 and CDR2 are MNHNY and SVGAGI (reference sequence). This CDR3 is built from 15 residues. CDR3 sequence: CTSSNGTGGNQPQHF. The CDR3 DNA reads TGTACCAGCAGTAACGGGACAGGGGGCAACCAGCCCCAGCATTTT.

This clonotype was recorded once. This may stem from a read error, because a much larger clone lies one nucleotide away. This rearrangement joins TRBV4-3 to TRBJ2-3, with TRBD2 matching 11 bases. The CDR3 consists of 16 residues. Germline V gene data show CDR1 as LGHNA and CDR2 as YSLEER. This CDR3 reads CANSLFTSGRADTQYF. The CDR3 coding sequence is TGCGCCAACAGCCTGTTCACTAGCGGGAGAGCAGATACGCAGTATTTT.

In its sample, this clonotype was seen a few times. The chain recombines TRBV13 with TRBJ1-5, with 8 positions matching TRBD1. Germline lookup yields CDR1 PRHDT and CDR2 FYEKMQ (reference sequence). Trimming cost V 10 bases and J 4 bases; bases outside gene matches: 9. This CDR3 is 14 amino acids long. The CDR3: CANSSRTGNQPQHF. As DNA, the CDR3 is TGTGCCAACAGTTCCAGGACAGGGAATCAGCCCCAGCATTTT.

Comment on this clonotype: A read error may account for a junction end that differs from germline. The rearrangement uses TRBV6-2 or TRBV6-3 and TRBJ2-2; perhaps TRBD2 as D (5 bases). Germline values: CDR1 MNHEY, CDR2 SVGEGT. CDR3 length equals 13 residues. The CDR3 is CANSYSETGELFF. Here the CDR3 DNA reads TGTGCCAACAGTTACTCGGAAACCGGGGAGCTGTTCTTT.

V and J are TRBV28 and TRBJ2-7, with D perhaps TRBD1 or TRBD2 (5 bases each). CDR3 length: 14 amino acids. The germline CDR1 and CDR2 sequences are MDHEN and SYDVKM. V dropped 8 bases and J dropped 0 bases, with 14 bases sitting between them. CDR3 in DNA: TGTGCCAGCCGGGACGCGAGGAGCTCCTACGAGCAGTACTTC. This codes for CASRDARSSYEQYF.

This clonotype has only one observation. At one end, the junction sequence differs from germline, possibly due to a read error. The J gene is TRBJ2-1, the V gene TRBV11-3; 9 nucleotides agree with TRBD2. Germline V gene sequence: CDR1 SGHNT, CDR2 YENEEA. CDR3 length: 15 amino acids. CDR3 sequence reads: CACSQLAGGGYEQFF. CDR3 coding DNA: TGTGCCTGCAGCCAACTAGCGGGTGGGGGGTATGAGCAGTTCTTC.

Details on this clonotype: This may be a read error: a much more frequent sequence differs by one nucleotide. The CDR3 does not close with the conserved phenylalanine or tryptophan, likely indicating a read error. The limits of the CDR3 on the DNA are not certain, so only TCRdb's listed CDR3 is given. This sequence joins TRBV5-4 and TRBJ1-6; TRBD1, as called in the table, went unchecked against the DNA. The germline gives CDR1 SGHNT, CDR2 YYREEE (reference sequence). The CDR3 has 15 amino acids, counting both end residues. CDR3 region: CASSPRAGDNSPPHL.

This clonotype was seen repeatedly, ten times or more. This chain links TRBV7-9 with TRBJ2-7, with D perhaps TRBD2 (6 bases). The germline V gene encodes CDR1 SEHNR and CDR2 FQNEAQ (reference sequence). The CDR3 sequence is 15 residues long. The V end was cut by 3 bases, the J end by 3 bases, with 15 bases between. CDR3 nucleotides: TGTGCCAGCAGCTTGGGCGACGGGACTTTCTACGAGCAGTACTTC. This encodes CASSLGDGTFYEQYF.

On this clonotype itself: The CDR3 ends on some other residue instead of the conserved phenylalanine or tryptophan, so this is likely a read error. V and J are TRBV29-1 and TRBJ2-1; possible D gene TRBD2, 5 bases. Germline V CDR1 and CDR2: SQVTM, ANQGSEA. The CDR3 length is 14 residues. In DNA, the CDR3 is TGCAGCGCCGCCGGGCTGGCGGGCTACAATGATCAGTTCCTC. Encoded protein: CSAAGLAGYNDQFL.

About this clonotype: A junction boundary mismatches the germline segment, possibly from a read error. V usage is TRBV4-3 and J usage is TRBJ1-2; possible D gene TRBD1, 5 bases. The V gene's germline CDR1 is LGHNA and CDR2 YSLEER. This CDR3 is 15 amino acids long. CDR3 protein: CVSSQDWGKVNGYTF. As DNA, the CDR3 is TGCGTCAGCAGCCAAGATTGGGGCAAGGTTAATGGCTACACCTTC.